Sequencing of this T cell receptor beta chain was carried out in a study of T cells in Graves' hyperthyroidism and ophthalmopathy. Across the study: Before any treatment, at initial diagnosis, peripheral blood was collected.

From RNA transcripts, TCR beta CDR3 regions were amplified. First-round RT-PCR with HTBI primers amplified the TCR CDR3 region. TCRdb re-called the multiplex PCR reads through MiXCR, storing one row per CDR3 protein. The table includes 640,000 or so distinct CDR3 sequences, about 15% detected once. V lost 1 base to trimming and J lost 6 bases; unmatched junction nucleotides: 14. Germline V lookup: CDR1 SGHAT, CDR2 FQDESV (reference sequence). The CDR3 consists of 18 residues. The sequence was obtained from a woman aged 40 to 50 with Graves' ophthalmopathy. The chain has TRBV11-1 and TRBJ1-2; TRBD1 agrees at 10 bases. The specimen sequenced was blood. CDR3 amino acids: CASSLGVWRDRGKDGYTF. CDR3 nucleotides: TGTGCCAGCAGCTTAGGTGTGTGGCGGGACAGGGGTAAGGATGGCTACACCTTC.